This TCR beta chain appears in the sequencing data of a study of human T cells and chemical hapten exposure. Time point described: patch test 1, 2 weeks after DPC sensitization. Treatment meaning: therapeutic diphenylcyclopropenone sensitization with weekly scalp DPC. TCRdb independently ran MiXCR on the RACE reads; one entry per CDR3 protein. The sample lists 180,000 or so distinct CDR3 sequences; roughly 15% were seen once. The CDR3 contains 13 residues. Regarding the study as a whole: Patch test score showed a positive correlation with PT1 expanded TCR counts. The formation of large CDR3 similarity clusters by expanded TCRs significantly exceeded that of controls.

With respect to this clonotype: Its antigen is not known.

The TCR was taken from a woman in her thirties with alopecia areata. Some clones in this sample may be carry-over from other donors' samples. The V gene is TRBV21-1, the J gene TRBJ1-2. TRBV21-1 is an annotated pseudogene. The starting material was whole blood, obtained in connection with sensitization to the hapten diphenylcyclopropenone (DPC). CDR3 residues: CASSTGANYGYTF. For the CDR3, the DNA is TGTGCCAGCAGCACGGGGGCTAACTATGGCTACACCTTC.